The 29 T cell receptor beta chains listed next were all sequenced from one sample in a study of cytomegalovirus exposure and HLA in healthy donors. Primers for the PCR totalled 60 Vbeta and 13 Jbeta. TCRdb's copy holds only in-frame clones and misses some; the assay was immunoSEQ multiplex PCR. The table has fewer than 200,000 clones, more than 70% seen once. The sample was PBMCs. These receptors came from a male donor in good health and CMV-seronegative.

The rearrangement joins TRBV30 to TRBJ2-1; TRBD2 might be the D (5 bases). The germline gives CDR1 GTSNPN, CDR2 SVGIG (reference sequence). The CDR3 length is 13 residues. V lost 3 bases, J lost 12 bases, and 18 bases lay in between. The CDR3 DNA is TGTGCCTGGAGGGGGAGTGGAGGTCCTGCGCAGTTCTTC. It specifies CAWRGSGGPAQFF.

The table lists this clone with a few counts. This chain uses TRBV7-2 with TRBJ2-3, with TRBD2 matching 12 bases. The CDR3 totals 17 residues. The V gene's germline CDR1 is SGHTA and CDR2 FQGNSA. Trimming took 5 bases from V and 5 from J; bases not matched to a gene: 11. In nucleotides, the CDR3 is TGTGCCAGCAGCCCCCAGCTAGCGGGAGGGCCCCAAGATACGCAGTATTTT. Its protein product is CASSPQLAGGPQDTQYF.

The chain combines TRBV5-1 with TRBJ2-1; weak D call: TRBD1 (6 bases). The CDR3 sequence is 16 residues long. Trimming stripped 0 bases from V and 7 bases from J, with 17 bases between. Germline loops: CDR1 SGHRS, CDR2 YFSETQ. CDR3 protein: CASSLGDTGRENEQFF. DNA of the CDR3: TGCGCCAGCAGCTTGGGGGACACGGGACGAGAGAATGAGCAGTTCTTC.

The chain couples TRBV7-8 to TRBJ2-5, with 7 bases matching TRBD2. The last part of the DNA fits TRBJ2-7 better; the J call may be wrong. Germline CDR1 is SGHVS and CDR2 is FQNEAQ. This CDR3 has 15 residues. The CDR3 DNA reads TGTGCCAGCAGCTTAGAGGCAGGGAGGGCCTACGAGCAGTACTTC. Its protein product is CASSLEAGRAYEQYF.

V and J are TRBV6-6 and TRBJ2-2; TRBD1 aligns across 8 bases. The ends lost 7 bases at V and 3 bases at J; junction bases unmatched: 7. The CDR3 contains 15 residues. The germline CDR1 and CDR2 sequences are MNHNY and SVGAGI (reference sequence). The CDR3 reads CASTQGAIDTGELFF. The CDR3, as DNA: TGTGCCAGCACCCAGGGGGCGATCGACACCGGGGAGCTGTTTTTT.

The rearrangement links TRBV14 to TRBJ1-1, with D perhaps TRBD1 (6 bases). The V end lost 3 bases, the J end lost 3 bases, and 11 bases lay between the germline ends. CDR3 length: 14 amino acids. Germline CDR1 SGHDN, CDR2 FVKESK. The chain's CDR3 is CASSHDTGYTEAFF. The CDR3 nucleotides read TGTGCCAGCAGCCACGACACAGGGTACACTGAAGCTTTCTTT.

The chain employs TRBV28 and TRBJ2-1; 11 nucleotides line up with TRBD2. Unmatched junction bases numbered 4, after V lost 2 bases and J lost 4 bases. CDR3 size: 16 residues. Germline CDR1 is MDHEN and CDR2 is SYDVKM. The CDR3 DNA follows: TGTGCCAGCAGTTTACTGGGACTAGCGGATTACAATGAGCAGTTCTTC. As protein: CASSLLGLADYNEQFF.

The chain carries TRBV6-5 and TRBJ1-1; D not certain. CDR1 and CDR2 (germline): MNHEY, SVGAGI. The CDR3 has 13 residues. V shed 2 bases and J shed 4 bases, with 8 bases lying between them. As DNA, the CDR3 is TGTGCCAGCAGTTACCTCGGTTCCACTGAAGCTTTCTTT. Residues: CASSYLGSTEAFF.

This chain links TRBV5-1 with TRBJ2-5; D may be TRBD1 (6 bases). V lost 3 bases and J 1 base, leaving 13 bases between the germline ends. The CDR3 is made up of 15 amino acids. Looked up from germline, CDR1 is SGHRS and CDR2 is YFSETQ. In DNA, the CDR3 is TGCGCCAGCAGCTCGGGGACAAACTTCCAAGAGACCCAGTACTTC. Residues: CASSSGTNFQETQYF.

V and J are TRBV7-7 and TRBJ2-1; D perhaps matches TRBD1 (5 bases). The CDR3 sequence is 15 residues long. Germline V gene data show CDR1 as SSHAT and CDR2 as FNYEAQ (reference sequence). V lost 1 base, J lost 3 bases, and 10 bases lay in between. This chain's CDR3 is CASSLDWGSYNEQFF. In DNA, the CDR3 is TGTGCCAGCAGCTTAGATTGGGGCAGCTACAATGAGCAGTTCTTC.

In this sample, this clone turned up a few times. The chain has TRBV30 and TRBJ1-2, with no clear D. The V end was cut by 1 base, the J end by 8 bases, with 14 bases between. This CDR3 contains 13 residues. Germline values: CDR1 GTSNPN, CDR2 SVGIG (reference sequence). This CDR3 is CAWSAGTAWGYTF. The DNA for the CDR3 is TGTGCCTGGAGTGCAGGTACTGCATGGGGCTACACCTTC. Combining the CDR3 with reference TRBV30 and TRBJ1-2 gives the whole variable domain SQTIHQWPATLVQPVGSPLSLECTVEGTSNPNLYWYRQAAGRGLQLLFYSVGIGQISSEVPQNLSASRPQDRQFILSSKKLLLSDSGFYLCAWSAGTAWGYTFGSGTRLTVV.

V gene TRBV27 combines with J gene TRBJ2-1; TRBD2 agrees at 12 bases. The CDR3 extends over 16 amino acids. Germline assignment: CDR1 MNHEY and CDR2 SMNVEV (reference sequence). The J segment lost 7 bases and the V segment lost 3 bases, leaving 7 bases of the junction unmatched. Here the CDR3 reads CASSFPSGRAGNEQFF. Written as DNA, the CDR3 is TGTGCCAGCAGTTTTCCTAGCGGGAGGGCCGGAAATGAGCAGTTCTTC.

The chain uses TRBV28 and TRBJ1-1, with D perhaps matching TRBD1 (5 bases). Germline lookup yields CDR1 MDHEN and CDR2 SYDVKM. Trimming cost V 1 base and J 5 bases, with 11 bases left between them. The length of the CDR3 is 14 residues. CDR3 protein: CASSLLGAGTEAFF. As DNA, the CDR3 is TGTGCCAGCAGTTTATTAGGGGCAGGAACTGAAGCTTTCTTT. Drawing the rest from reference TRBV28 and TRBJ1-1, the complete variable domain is DVKVTQSSRYLVKRTGEKVFLECVQDMDHENMFWYRQDPGLGLRLIYFSYDVKMKEKGDIPEGYSVSREKKERFSLILESASTNQTSMYLCASSLLGAGTEAFFGQGTRLTVV.

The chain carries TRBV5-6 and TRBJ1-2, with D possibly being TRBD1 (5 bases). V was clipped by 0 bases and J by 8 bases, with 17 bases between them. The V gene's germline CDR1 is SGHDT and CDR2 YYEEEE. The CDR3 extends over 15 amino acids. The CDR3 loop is CASSLEQIGARGYTF. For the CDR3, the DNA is TGTGCCAGCAGCTTGGAACAGATTGGGGCGCGGGGCTACACCTTC. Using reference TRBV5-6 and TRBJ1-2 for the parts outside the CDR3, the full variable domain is DAGVTQSPTHLIKTRGQQVTLRCSPKSGHDTVSWYQQALGQGPQFIFQYYEEEERQRGNFPDRFSGHQFPNYSSELNVNALLLGDSALYLCASSLEQIGARGYTFGSGTRLTVV.

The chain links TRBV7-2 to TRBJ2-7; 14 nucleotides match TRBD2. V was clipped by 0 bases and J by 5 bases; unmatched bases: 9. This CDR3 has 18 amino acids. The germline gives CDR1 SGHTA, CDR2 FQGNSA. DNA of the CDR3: TGTGCCAGCAGCTTAGCGCAGGTGGGACTAGCGGGAGTTGACGAGCAGTACTTC. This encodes CASSLAQVGLAGVDEQYF.

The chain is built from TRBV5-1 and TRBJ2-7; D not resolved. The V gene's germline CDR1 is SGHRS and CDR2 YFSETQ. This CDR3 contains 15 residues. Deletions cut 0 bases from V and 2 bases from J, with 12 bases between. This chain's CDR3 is CASSLVTEIPYEQYF. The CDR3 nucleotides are TGCGCCAGCAGCTTGGTCACAGAAATCCCCTACGAGCAGTACTTC.

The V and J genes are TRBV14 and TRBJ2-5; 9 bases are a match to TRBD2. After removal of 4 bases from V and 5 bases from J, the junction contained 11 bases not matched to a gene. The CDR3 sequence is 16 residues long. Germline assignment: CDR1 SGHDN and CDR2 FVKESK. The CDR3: CASSPGLVAGVETQYF. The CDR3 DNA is TGTGCCAGCAGCCCGGGTCTGGTAGCGGGGGTGGAGACCCAGTACTTC.

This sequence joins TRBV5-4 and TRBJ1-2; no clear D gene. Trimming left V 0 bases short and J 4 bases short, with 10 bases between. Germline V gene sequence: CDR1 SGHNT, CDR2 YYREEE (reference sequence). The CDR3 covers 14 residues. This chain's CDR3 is CASSLDSRPYGYTF. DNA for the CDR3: TGTGCCAGCAGCTTGGACAGCCGACCCTATGGCTACACCTTC.

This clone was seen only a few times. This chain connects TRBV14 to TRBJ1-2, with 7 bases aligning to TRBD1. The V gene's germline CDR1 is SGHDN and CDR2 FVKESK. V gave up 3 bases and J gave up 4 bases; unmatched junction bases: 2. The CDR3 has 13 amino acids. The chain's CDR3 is CASSQTGPYGYTF. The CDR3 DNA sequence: TGTGCCAGCAGCCAGACAGGGCCCTATGGCTACACCTTC.

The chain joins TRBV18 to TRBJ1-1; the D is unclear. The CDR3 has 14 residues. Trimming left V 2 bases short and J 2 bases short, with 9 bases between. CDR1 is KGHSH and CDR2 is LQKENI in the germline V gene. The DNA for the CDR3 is TGTGCCAGCTCACCATATACACGAAACACTGAAGCTTTCTTT. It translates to CASSPYTRNTEAFF.

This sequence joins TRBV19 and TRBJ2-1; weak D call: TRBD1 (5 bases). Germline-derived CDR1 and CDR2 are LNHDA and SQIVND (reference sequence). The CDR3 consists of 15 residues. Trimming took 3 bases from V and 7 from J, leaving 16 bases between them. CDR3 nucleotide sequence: TGTGCCAGTAGTATCCGGACAATTAAGGGGAATGAGCAGTTCTTC. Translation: CASSIRTIKGNEQFF.

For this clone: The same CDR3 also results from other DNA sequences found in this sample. The CDR3 is CSVPLSRDTQYF. CDR3 DNA: TGCAGCGTCCCTCTCTCTCGAGATACGCAGTATTTT. The genes are TRBV29-1 and TRBJ2-3; no firm D call. CDR1 is SQVTM and CDR2 is ANQGSEA in the germline V gene. V was pared by 6 bases and J by 5 bases, with 12 bases between. This CDR3 has 12 amino acids.

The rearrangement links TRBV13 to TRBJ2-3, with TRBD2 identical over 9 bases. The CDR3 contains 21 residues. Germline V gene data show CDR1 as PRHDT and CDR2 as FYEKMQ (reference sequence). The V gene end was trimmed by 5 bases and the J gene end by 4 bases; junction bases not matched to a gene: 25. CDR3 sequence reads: CASSQIPGTPVLREGPDTQYF. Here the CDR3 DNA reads TGTGCCAGCAGCCAAATTCCCGGGACTCCCGTTTTGCGGGAGGGGCCAGATACGCAGTATTTT. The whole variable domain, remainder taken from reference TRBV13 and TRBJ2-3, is AAGVIQSPRHLIKEKRETATLKCYPIPRHDTVYWYQQGPGQDPQFLISFYEKMQSDKGSIPDRFSAQQFSDYHSELNMSSLELGDSALYFCASSQIPGTPVLREGPDTQYFGPGTRLTVL.

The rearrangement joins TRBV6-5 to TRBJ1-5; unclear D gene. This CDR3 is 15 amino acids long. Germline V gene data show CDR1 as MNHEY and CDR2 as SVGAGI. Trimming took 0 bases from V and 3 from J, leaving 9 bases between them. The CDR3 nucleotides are TGTGCCAGCAGTTACTCGTGGCCTCCCAATCAGCCCCAGCATTTT. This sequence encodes CASSYSWPPNQPQHF.

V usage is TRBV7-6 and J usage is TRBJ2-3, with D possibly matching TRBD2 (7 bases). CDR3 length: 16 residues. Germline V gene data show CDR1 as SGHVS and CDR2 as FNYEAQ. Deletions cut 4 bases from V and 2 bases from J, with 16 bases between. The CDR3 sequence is CASSSTGGPTTDTQYF. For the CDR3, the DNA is TGTGCCAGCAGCTCAACGGGGGGCCCCACCACAGATACGCAGTATTTT.

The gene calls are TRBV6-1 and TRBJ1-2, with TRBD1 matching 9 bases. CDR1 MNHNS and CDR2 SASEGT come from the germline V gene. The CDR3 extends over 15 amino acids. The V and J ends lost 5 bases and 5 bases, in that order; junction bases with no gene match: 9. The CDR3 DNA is TGTGCCAGCAGTCCCAGACCGACAGGGGGGTATGGCTACACCTTC. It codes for CASSPRPTGGYGYTF.

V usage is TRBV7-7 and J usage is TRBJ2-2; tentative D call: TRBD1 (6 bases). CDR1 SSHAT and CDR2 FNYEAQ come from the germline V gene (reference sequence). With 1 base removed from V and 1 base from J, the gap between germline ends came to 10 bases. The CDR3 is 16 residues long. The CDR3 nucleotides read TGTGCCAGCAGCTTAGGCAGGACAGTGAACACCGGGGAGCTGTTTTTT. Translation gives CASSLGRTVNTGELFF.

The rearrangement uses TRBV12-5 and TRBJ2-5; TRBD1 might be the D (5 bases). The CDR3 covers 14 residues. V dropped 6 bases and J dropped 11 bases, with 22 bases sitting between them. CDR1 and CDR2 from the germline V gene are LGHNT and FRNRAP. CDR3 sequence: CASGARLSGLEQYF. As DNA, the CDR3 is TGTGCTAGTGGCGCGCGTCTGTCAGGGCTGGAGCAGTACTTC.

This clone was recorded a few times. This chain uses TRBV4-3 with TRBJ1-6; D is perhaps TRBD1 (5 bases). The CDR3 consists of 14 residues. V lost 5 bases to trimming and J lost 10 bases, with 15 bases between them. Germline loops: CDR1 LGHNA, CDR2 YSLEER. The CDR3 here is CASSETPGNSPLHF. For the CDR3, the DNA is TGCGCCAGCAGCGAGACCCCAGGGAACTCACCCCTCCACTTT.